These 11 T cell receptor beta chains originate from one sample sequenced in a study of blood T cell repertoires in COVID-19. Clones were sequenced by immunoSEQ multiplex PCR, and TCRdb holds only the in-frame ones, with some missing. The sample holds under 300,000 clones; roughly 80% are singletons and the top ten take less than 4%. Sample: peripheral blood. The receptors were sampled from a woman in her late teens or twenties with acute or convalescent COVID-19.

This clone was counted between two and nine times. The rearrangement joins TRBV6-1 to TRBJ1-3; 8 bases agree with TRBD1. The CDR3 sequence is 14 residues long. Germline loops: CDR1 MNHNS, CDR2 SASEGT. V trimming: 3 bases; J trimming: 8 bases; junction bases outside the gene matches: 6. CDR3 in amino acids: CASSDSGGSDTIYF. The DNA for the CDR3 is TGTGCCAGCAGTGATTCAGGGGGCAGTGACACCATATATTTT.

The chain combines TRBV27 with TRBJ1-6, with TRBD1 matching over 7 bases. The V gene end was trimmed by 2 bases and the J gene end by 14 bases; junction bases not matched to a gene: 9. The CDR3 has 14 amino acids. Germline loops: CDR1 MNHEY, CDR2 SMNVEV (reference sequence). The CDR3 DNA follows: TGTGCCAGCAGTTTAGGACAGGAGGTATTCACCCTCCACTTT. Protein: CASSLGQEVFTLHF.

This chain uses TRBV2 with TRBJ1-1; no definite D call. The CDR3 length is 13 residues. Trimming left V 6 bases short and J 3 bases short, with 11 bases between. Germline V gene lookup returns CDR1 SNHLY and CDR2 FYNNEI. The CDR3 protein is CASRKEGYTEAFF. CDR3 nucleotides: TGTGCCAGCAGAAAAGAGGGTTACACTGAAGCTTTCTTT.

The chain combines TRBV7-3 with TRBJ2-3; 7 nucleotides agree with TRBD2. The CDR3 loop spans 18 amino acids. J was trimmed by 0 bases and V by 0 bases; bases with no gene match: 9. Germline lookup yields CDR1 SGHTA and CDR2 FQGTGA. This CDR3 reads CASSLTPSVAGSTDTQYF. The CDR3 DNA follows: TGTGCCAGCAGCTTAACCCCCTCAGTAGCGGGCAGCACAGATACGCAGTATTTT.

This chain connects TRBV19 to TRBJ2-1; 10 nucleotides agree with TRBD1. Germline V gene data show CDR1 as LNHDA and CDR2 as SQIVND (reference sequence). Trimming cost V 8 bases and J 4 bases; bases outside gene matches: 11. This CDR3 spans 16 amino acids. The CDR3 loop reads CASGSSGQGIYNEQFF. CDR3 DNA sequence: TGTGCCAGTGGGAGCTCGGGACAGGGGATTTACAATGAGCAGTTCTTC.

The chain joins TRBV7-2 to TRBJ2-1; 12 bases map to TRBD2. There are 15 residues in the CDR3. CDR1 SGHTA and CDR2 FQGNSA come from the germline V gene. Trimming took 4 bases from V and 6 from J; bases not matched to a gene: 4. CDR3 loop: CASSYLAGGINEQFF. The DNA for the CDR3 is TGTGCCAGCAGCTACCTAGCGGGAGGGATCAATGAGCAGTTCTTC.

The chain combines TRBV30 with TRBJ2-7; 8 bases are shared with TRBD2. The CDR3 is made up of 14 amino acids. Germline CDR1 reads GTSNPN; CDR2 reads SVGIG (reference sequence). V shed 0 bases, J shed 2 bases, and the junction held 3 bases outside the gene matches. Here the CDR3 reads CAWSVSREAYEQYF. In DNA, the CDR3 is TGTGCCTGGAGTGTGTCGCGGGAGGCCTACGAGCAGTACTTC.

V usage is TRBV19 and J usage is TRBJ2-7, with D possibly matching TRBD1 (5 bases). Germline V gene sequence: CDR1 LNHDA, CDR2 SQIVND (reference sequence). V lost 3 bases and J 0 bases, leaving 21 bases between the germline ends. The CDR3 sequence is 18 residues long. The CDR3 DNA is TGTGCCAGTAGTATCGTAGTTCCTTGTGGGGCCCTCTCCTACGAGCAGTACTTC. It codes for CASSIVVPCGALSYEQYF.

The gene calls are TRBV6-5 and TRBJ1-2; 9 bases agree with TRBD1. The V gene's germline CDR1 is MNHEY and CDR2 SVGAGI. The CDR3 spans 15 residues. V dropped 6 bases and J dropped 8; count of bases not matched to a gene: 13. The CDR3 loop reads CASSQGQGSIRGYTF. The CDR3, as DNA: TGTGCCAGCAGCCAGGGACAGGGATCAATTCGCGGCTACACCTTC.

J is TRBJ1-3 and V is TRBV28; TRBD1 might be the D (5 bases). CDR1 and CDR2 from the germline V gene are MDHEN and SYDVKM. V lost 2 bases, J lost 1 base, and 9 bases lay in between. This CDR3 region has 15 residues. The CDR3 DNA sequence: TGTGCCAGCAGTTTAGGGCAGGGATCTGGAAACACCATATATTTT. Its translation: CASSLGQGSGNTIYF. The variable domain in full, completed from reference TRBV28 and TRBJ1-3, reads DVKVTQSSRYLVKRTGEKVFLECVQDMDHENMFWYRQDPGLGLRLIYFSYDVKMKEKGDIPEGYSVSREKKERFSLILESASTNQTSMYLCASSLGQGSGNTIYFGEGSWLTVV.

This clone was detected only once. The rearrangement uses TRBV5-1 and TRBJ1-2, with 7 nucleotides matching TRBD1. CDR3 size: 14 residues. The germline gives CDR1 SGHRS, CDR2 YFSETQ. V was clipped by 7 bases and J by 4 bases; unmatched bases: 10. The DNA for the CDR3 is TGCGCCAGCCGTCATGACAGGGCGGTCTATGGCTACACCTTC. It yields the protein CASRHDRAVYGYTF. Looking up the rest from reference TRBV5-1 and TRBJ1-2 gives the full variable domain: KAGVTQTPRYLIKTRGQQVTLSCSPISGHRSVSWYQQTPGQGLQFLFEYFSETQRNKGNFPGRFSGRQFSNSRSEMNVSTLELGDSALYLCASRHDRAVYGYTFGSGTRLTVV.